These T cell receptor beta chains were read from a single sample in a study of shared clonotypes between healthy human individuals. TCRdb's copy holds only in-frame clones and misses some; the assay was immunoSEQ multiplex PCR. The sample has 2 million to 2.5 million clones; more than 85% are singletons. Material: naive CD4+ T cells from PBMCs. The receptors here all came from a man between 18 and 35 years old in good health. Some clones in this sample may be carry-over from other donors' samples. Both conserved end residues are part of each CDR3.

J | V | CDR3
TRBJ2-5 | TRBV27 | CASSFRTRDRDTETQYF
TRBJ1-2 | TRBV28 | CASSFLVENYGYTF
TRBJ1-2 | TRBV18 | CASSAPNYGYTF
TRBJ2-4 | TRBV29-1 | CSVEGLTKNIQYF
TRBJ1-1 | TRBV28 | CASSLWQGSMNTEAFF
TRBJ2-5 | TRBV9 | CASSVAGTGETQYF
TRBJ1-1 | TRBV18 | CASSPDWVLTEAFF
TRBJ2-3 | TRBV27 | CASSFLAGVRFSDTQYF
TRBJ2-1 | TRBV5-1 | CASTIPGTSGRGEQFF
TRBJ1-3 | TRBV6-5 | CASSYRVDTGNTIYF
TRBJ2-1 | TRBV11-2 | CASSPRLAGVVDEQFF
TRBJ1-2 | TRBV6-1 | CASSEQGRIDYTF
TRBJ2-3 | TRBV7-9 | CASSPDRAGDTQYF
TRBJ1-1 | TRBV5-1 | CASSLGQGGNTEAFF
TRBJ2-7 | TRBV28 | CASSLRLEISYEQYF
TRBJ1-5 | TRBV5-1 | CASSLEAGAGNQPQHF
TRBJ2-3 | TRBV28 | CASSFSPSTDTQYF
TRBJ1-1 | TRBV5-1 | CASSLSDREGTEAFF
TRBJ1-5 | TRBV18 | CASSPQGRESNQPQHF
TRBJ2-1 | TRBV18 | CASSPTGTISSYNEQFF
TRBJ2-3 | TRBV28 | CASRTGGTGGSPDTQYF
TRBJ2-1 | TRBV7-9 | CASSSQTSGRPGSYNEQFF
TRBJ1-5 | TRBV28 | CASRPGTSNQPQHF
TRBJ2-5 | TRBV7-2 | CASSLAGGLGETQYF
TRBJ2-2 | TRBV7-9 | CASSLVLTGGLRNTGELFF
TRBJ1-1 | TRBV7-6 | CASSLRGQAMNTEAFF
TRBJ2-1 | TRBV14 | CASSQTGQLYNEQFF
TRBJ2-7 | TRBV5-4 | CASSLRTAPYEQYF
TRBJ2-1 | TRBV11-3 | CASSLSWTSGSSYNEQFF
TRBJ2-3 | TRBV27 | CASSRLAGGPDTQYF
TRBJ2-7 | TRBV10-1 | CASSEEPAGVGEQYF
TRBJ2-2 | TRBV9 | CASSVVTSSGELFF
TRBJ1-2 | TRBV9 | CASSVGSGPPLGYTF
TRBJ1-1 | TRBV28 | CASSLFHTEAFF
TRBJ1-1 | TRBV5-1 | CASSLGQGHSTEAFF
TRBJ2-5 | TRBV18 | CASQIYLQETQYF
TRBJ2-1 | TRBV10-3 | CATQDLAASSEQFF
TRBJ1-6 | TRBV30 | CAWSFGDSPLHF
TRBJ1-2 | TRBV10-1 | CASSYGYTF
TRBJ2-1 | TRBV4-1 | CASSQGRARGGSYNEQFF
TRBJ1-4 | TRBV28 | CASSLGLFNEKLFF
TRBJ2-3 | TRBV7-2 | CASTWQLGTDTQYF
TRBJ2-2 | TRBV5-1 | CASTFHVGGTNTGELFF
TRBJ1-1 | TRBV11-1 | CASSLEGMNTEAFF
TRBJ2-2 | TRBV10-1 | CASSERGGELFF
TRBJ1-6 | TRBV6-1 | CASSLQGGNSPLHF
TRBJ1-5 | TRBV6-1 | CASSEALGRSQHF
TRBJ1-3 | TRBV28 | CASSPPEGNSGNTIYF
TRBJ1-5 | TRBV19 | CASNLEWRVGQGPSAQPQHF
TRBJ1-1 | TRBV5-8 | CASSYLRNTEAFF
TRBJ1-1 | TRBV5-1 | CASSGLGGAEAFF
TRBJ2-5 | TRBV27 | CASRWGETQYF
TRBJ1-2 | TRBV28 | CASSSARGTGDGYTF
TRBJ1-1 | TRBV6-1 | CASIEEDRGPTEAFF
TRBJ1-3 | TRBV18 | CASSPPRDRSSGNTIYF
TRBJ2-3 | TRBV2 | CASSATAWGTWTPDTQYF
TRBJ1-5 | TRBV6-1 | CASSRIGQPQHF
TRBJ2-5 | TRBV7-2 | CASSLLTGEQETQYF
TRBJ2-7 | TRBV7-9 | CASSPRGVPSYEQYF
TRBJ2-1 | TRBV5-8 | CASSSGTLDTYNEQFF